The 25 T cell receptor beta chains presented below share a single source sample, sequenced in a study of high-grade serous ovarian cancer treatment subgroups. Tumor samples were obtained before definitive surgery or chemotherapy. TCRdb keeps only in-frame clones here, not all; method: immunoSEQ multiplex PCR. The sample lists about 2,500 clones, 72% occurring once. Sequencing was done on a sample of tumor tissue. These receptors all stem from a human donor with high-grade serous ovarian cancer.

The rearrangement links TRBV5-1 to TRBJ2-7; 11 nucleotides line up with TRBD1. With V trimmed by 4 bases and J by 3 bases, 6 bases remained unmatched. Germline loops: CDR1 SGHRS, CDR2 YFSETQ. The CDR3 is 15 residues long. The CDR3 DNA sequence: TGCGCCAGCAGCGCCCACGGGACAGGGGGCTACGAGCAGTACTTC. Translated, it gives CASSAHGTGGYEQYF.

Here the CDR3 reads CSVAGGYYEQYF. CDR3 nucleotides: TGCAGCGTAGCGGGAGGGTACTACGAGCAGTACTTC. The chain uses TRBV29-1 and TRBJ2-7, with 10 bases fitting TRBD2. Per germline, CDR1 SQVTM and CDR2 ANQGSEA. The V and J ends lost 6 bases and 3 bases, in that order; junction bases with no gene match: 2. The CDR3 is made up of 12 amino acids.

V and J are TRBV7-2 and TRBJ2-1; weak D call: TRBD2 (6 bases). The CDR3 extends over 14 amino acids. Between the trimmed V and J ends, which lost 4 bases and 7 bases, there was a span of 14 bases. Per the germline V gene, CDR1 is SGHTA and CDR2 is FQGNSA. This CDR3 is CASSSGTPGNEQFF. The CDR3 nucleotides are TGTGCCAGCAGCTCCGGGACTCCCGGGAATGAGCAGTTCTTC.

This clone was picked up a small number of times. This chain connects TRBV5-6 to TRBJ1-4; maybe TRBD1 (6 bases). The germline gives CDR1 SGHDT, CDR2 YYEEEE. V gave up 1 base and J gave up 6 bases, with 10 bases separating them. This CDR3 contains 14 residues. The CDR3 DNA follows: TGTGCCAGCAGCTTGAACAGGGAGGATGAAAAACTGTTTTTT. It yields the protein CASSLNREDEKLFF.

The genes are TRBV28 and TRBJ2-1; TRBD2 matches 9 bases. CDR1 MDHEN and CDR2 SYDVKM come from the germline V gene. V lost 10 bases, J lost 5 bases, and 12 bases stayed unmatched. There are 15 residues in the CDR3. The CDR3 loop reads CATTTSGQRNNEQFF. The CDR3, as DNA: TGTGCCACCACCACTAGCGGGCAAAGAAACAATGAGCAGTTCTTC.

This chain links TRBV28 with TRBJ2-7; D tentatively fits TRBD1 or TRBD2 (5 bases each). The CDR3 covers 14 residues. The V gene's germline CDR1 is MDHEN and CDR2 SYDVKM. V was trimmed by 5 bases and J by 4 bases, leaving 15 bases between them. The CDR3 DNA follows: TGTGCCAGCAGTCCACCGGGACCGACTTACGAGCAGTACTTC. As protein: CASSPPGPTYEQYF.

The rearrangement links TRBV21-1 to TRBJ2-1. TRBV21-1 is a pseudogene locus. This CDR3 region has 17 residues. DNA for the CDR3: TGTGCCAGCAGCGGTAGGTGGGACGGAGAACTCTACAATGAGCAGTTCTTC. It codes for CASSGRWDGELYNEQFF.

The chain employs TRBV2 and TRBJ1-2; 7 bases map to TRBD1. The V and J ends lost 7 bases and 3 bases, in that order; junction bases with no gene match: 11. Per the germline V gene, CDR1 is SNHLY and CDR2 is FYNNEI. The CDR3 has 15 amino acids. CDR3 bases: TGTGCCAGCATCGCTAACCCCGGGACAGACTATGGCTACACCTTC. It specifies CASIANPGTDYGYTF.

This clone turned up a few times. The rearrangement links TRBV29-1 to TRBJ1-1, with D unresolved. Per germline, CDR1 SQVTM and CDR2 ANQGSEA. Between the trimmed V and J ends, which lost 4 bases and 1 base, there was a span of 10 bases. The CDR3 sequence is 13 residues long. The chain's CDR3 is CSVVARTNTEAFF. The DNA for the CDR3 is TGCAGCGTTGTAGCCCGGACGAACACTGAAGCTTTCTTT.

This chain links TRBV27 with TRBJ2-1; no clear D. Trimming took 8 bases from V and 15 from J, leaving 20 bases between them. The CDR3 consists of 12 residues. The germline V gene encodes CDR1 MNHEY and CDR2 SMNVEV (reference sequence). CDR3 loop: CASYIRRFLAFF. CDR3 in DNA: TGTGCCAGCTATATTCGTCGGTTCCTGGCGTTCTTC.

J is TRBJ2-3 and V is TRBV27, with a weak D call TRBD2 (6 bases). Trimming took 3 bases from V and 0 from J, leaving 10 bases between them. Germline CDR1 is MNHEY and CDR2 is SMNVEV (reference sequence). The CDR3 has 15 residues. CDR3 nucleotide sequence: TGTGCCAGCAGTTTTCAAAGCGGGAGCACAGATACGCAGTATTTT. Translating gives CASSFQSGSTDTQYF.

The chain couples TRBV19 to TRBJ1-2; D not resolved. Germline lookup yields CDR1 LNHDA and CDR2 SQIVND (reference sequence). The V and J ends lost 2 bases and 1 base respectively, with 8 bases between them. CDR3 length: 14 amino acids. This CDR3 reads CASSILQINYGYTF. The DNA for the CDR3 is TGTGCCAGTAGTATACTACAGATTAACTATGGCTACACCTTC.

This sequence joins TRBV5-1 and TRBJ2-7; D remains ambiguous. Trimming took off 4 bases at V and 2 bases at J, with 16 bases between the two ends. Germline lookup yields CDR1 SGHRS and CDR2 YFSETQ. This CDR3 region has 15 residues. Here the CDR3 reads CASSNLVRAAYEQYF. The CDR3, as DNA: TGCGCCAGCAGCAACCTCGTCCGGGCCGCCTACGAGCAGTACTTC. Variable domain in full (rest from reference TRBV5-1 and TRBJ2-7): KAGVTQTPRYLIKTRGQQVTLSCSPISGHRSVSWYQQTPGQGLQFLFEYFSETQRNKGNFPGRFSGRQFSNSRSEMNVSTLELGDSALYLCASSNLVRAAYEQYFGPGTRLTVT.

This chain links TRBV10-3 with TRBJ2-1; 15 bases align to TRBD2. The J segment lost 0 bases and the V segment lost 2 bases, leaving 5 bases of the junction unmatched. There are 19 residues in the CDR3. The germline V gene encodes CDR1 ENHRY and CDR2 SYGVKD. The CDR3: CAISETPGLAGGSYNEQFF. DNA for the CDR3: TGTGCCATCAGTGAGACCCCGGGACTAGCGGGAGGCTCCTACAATGAGCAGTTCTTC.

A remark on this clone: Since a far larger clone is one base different, this is likely a read error. At the DNA level, this CDR3 is encoded by other sequences in the same sample as well. J is TRBJ2-2 and V is TRBV29-1; perhaps TRBD1 as D (6 bases). V gave up 3 bases and J gave up 6 bases, with 20 bases separating them. From germline, CDR1 is SQVTM and CDR2 ANQGSEA. The CDR3 has 16 amino acids. CDR3 in amino acids: CSVEGAGFKGAGELFF. As DNA, the CDR3 is TGCAGCGTTGAGGGGGCCGGCTTCAAGGGGGCCGGGGAGCTGTTTTTT.

The CDR3 sequence: CAIREGREGADEQFF. The CDR3 DNA is TGTGCCATCAGGGAGGGGCGGGAGGGGGCTGATGAGCAGTTCTTC. The chain is built from TRBV10-3 and TRBJ2-1; 9 bases are a match to TRBD2. J was trimmed by 8 bases and V by 6 bases; bases with no gene match: 11. CDR3 size: 15 residues. Germline CDR1 and CDR2: ENHRY and SYGVKD.

To note about this clone: The junction departs from germline at one end; a sequencing error may be responsible. V is TRBV2 and J is TRBJ2-7; no definite D call. Germline CDR1 is SNHLY and CDR2 is FYNNEI. This CDR3 is 11 amino acids long. The CDR3 region is CASSRRDITNF. In nucleotides, the CDR3 is TGTGCCAGCAGCCGGAGAGATATCACGAACTTC.

By sample fraction, this clone is large. The rearrangement uses TRBV9 and TRBJ2-1; a weak D match, TRBD2 (6 bases). The length of the CDR3 is 14 residues. The germline V gene has CDR1 SGDLS and CDR2 YYNGEE. V gave up 1 base and J gave up 5 bases, with 10 bases separating them. CDR3 DNA sequence: TGTGCCAGCAGCGTAACCGGGGGACACAATGAGCAGTTCTTC. As protein: CASSVTGGHNEQFF.

J is TRBJ2-3 and V is TRBV5-1, with 8 nucleotides matching TRBD2. CDR1 and CDR2 from the germline V gene are SGHRS and YFSETQ. The junction had 7 bases not matched to a gene; V was cut back by 5 bases and J by 2 bases. This CDR3 is 15 amino acids long. CDR3 in amino acids: CASRRMRGATDTQYF. The CDR3 DNA reads TGCGCCAGCAGAAGGATGCGGGGGGCCACAGATACGCAGTATTTT.

V is TRBV7-3 and J is TRBJ2-1, with D hard to call. The CDR3 is made up of 15 amino acids. Germline V lookup: CDR1 SGHTA, CDR2 FQGTGA. Deletions cut 5 bases from V and 0 bases from J, with 11 bases between. The CDR3 protein is CASSLQWGSYNEQFF. The DNA for the CDR3 is TGTGCCAGCAGCCTACAGTGGGGCTCCTACAATGAGCAGTTCTTC.

This sequence joins TRBV20-1 and TRBJ2-5; D ambiguous. The length of the CDR3 is 11 residues. The V end lost 6 bases, the J end lost 4 bases, and 9 bases lay between the germline ends. Germline V gene lookup returns CDR1 DFQATT and CDR2 SNEGSKA (reference sequence). DNA for the CDR3: TGCAGTGCCCCCTTCTTAGAGACCCAGTACTTC. Amino acid sequence: CSAPFLETQYF.

The rearrangement links TRBV5-3 to TRBJ2-5; D unclear. Being an ORF, TRBV5-3 has a function that is uncertain. V lost 0 bases, J lost 4 bases, and 10 bases lay in between. The CDR3 has 14 amino acids. The DNA of the CDR3 is TGTGCCAGAAGCTTGGTGGAATGGGGAGAGACCCAGTACTTC. It codes for CARSLVEWGETQYF.

The gene calls are TRBV18 and TRBJ2-5, with D unclear. The ends were cut back, 1 base at V and 2 bases at J, with 14 bases in the middle. Germline CDR1 KGHSH, CDR2 LQKENI. The CDR3 is 16 amino acids. CDR3 nucleotides: TGTGCCAGCTCACCACTACTGACACTGATTCAAGAGACCCAGTACTTC. Its translation is CASSPLLTLIQETQYF.

The J gene is TRBJ2-3, the V gene TRBV2; no clear D. The CDR3 has 14 residues. V lost 3 bases and J 0 bases, leaving 7 bases between the germline ends. Germline V gives CDR1 SNHLY, CDR2 FYNNEI. The CDR3 reads CASSEVSSTDTQYF. In DNA, the CDR3 is TGTGCCAGCAGTGAGGTGAGCAGCACAGATACGCAGTATTTT.

Remarks on this clone: Other DNA sequences in the sample encode the same CDR3. The rearrangement links TRBV4-2 to TRBJ2-1, with TRBD1 as a possible D gene (6 bases). Between the trimmed V and J ends, which lost 0 bases and 2 bases, there was a span of 11 bases. The CDR3 is 16 amino acids. The germline gives CDR1 LGHNA, CDR2 YNFKEQ. This chain's CDR3 is CASSQDAGDPYNEQFF. CDR3 in DNA: TGTGCCAGCAGCCAAGACGCAGGGGACCCCTACAATGAGCAGTTCTTC.